This TCR beta chain was profiled in a study of shared clonotypes between healthy human individuals. Germline values: CDR1 SGDLS, CDR2 YYNGEE. The CDR3 has 15 residues. Trimming stripped 4 bases from V and 2 bases from J, with 16 bases between. The study used approximately 90 million PBMCs per unsorted sample for genomic DNA. Profiling relied on immunoSEQ multiplex PCR, and the TCRdb table lists in-frame clones only, not all of them. The top ten clones hold more than 10% of a sample with roughly 480,000 clones, roughly 85% of them seen once. Sequencing was done on a sample of PBMCs. The TCR comes from a woman in her thirties or forties in good health. Some clones in this sample may be carry-over from other donors' samples. The rearrangement joins TRBV9 to TRBJ2-7; D is uncertain. The CDR3 protein is CASSTGPRSTYEQYF. The CDR3 DNA reads as TGTGCCAGCAGCACCGGTCCGCGTTCAACCTACGAGCAGTACTTC. Together with reference TRBV9 and TRBJ2-7, the CDR3 gives the full variable domain: DSGVTQTPKHLITATGQRVTLRCSPRSGDLSVYWYQQSLDQGLQFLIQYYNGEERAKGNILERFSAQQFPDLHSELNLSSLELGDSALYFCASSTGPRSTYEQYFGPGTRLTVT.